This T cell receptor (beta chain) stems from a study of cytotoxic CD8 clonotypes in ibrutinib-treated CLL (TCRdb year 2021). With respect to the entire study: The cohort had 11 to 12 relapsed/refractory and 15 treatment-naive patients; some 17 were IGHV unmutated. Longitudinal samples were obtainable from about 30% of the roughly 90 participants in the trial. Response samples were taken after a median of about a year on treatment, ranging from 6 to 36 months. Responses were partial in around 24 patients and complete in 2; after median approximately 69 months follow-up, some 15 stayed in remission and 12 progressed. Cryopreserved peripheral blood mononuclear cells were obtained prior to treatment, at the time of response, and at either disease progression or sustained remission. Patients were still on ibrutinib when every remission and progressive disease sample was collected. An average of roughly 250,000 productive templates and roughly 94,000 productive rearrangements was obtained per sample.

This clone appeared once. The clone's antigen remains unknown. No base quality values were provided; no much bigger clone lies one nucleotide off. The research as a whole found: An increase in clonality was observed at ibrutinib response, with clonality remaining stable during sustained remission and falling back toward baseline at progression. Sampling times were not matched between sustained-remission and progressing patients, and lymph node repertoires were not studied. Public clonotypes were found to be uncommon and were observed to contract or remain stable during treatment; the increase in clonality was shown to reflect expansion of private clonotypes at ibrutinib response. At baseline, clonality was higher than in age-matched healthy donors and showed a strong correlation with circulating CD8+ T-cell counts.

A MiSeq instrument was used for deep resolution sequencing, which targeted depths ranging from 1 in 1 million up to 1 in 200,000 T cells, with coverage averaging 10x for each clonotype. TCR beta libraries were generated with the immunoSEQ hsTCRB Kit. The study's processing was this. ImmunoSEQ Data Assistant and ImmunoSEQ Analyzer were used for data analysis, and V, D and J genes were assigned according to IMGT definitions. Clonality, which ranges from 0 to 1, was calculated by subtracting the normalized Shannon entropy of productive rearrangement frequencies from one. Only overrepresented clonotypes making up at least 0.05% of the repertoire of each patient were included in the public clonotype analysis. About a dozen repertoires from age-matched healthy donors, obtained from immuneACCESS, served as clonality controls. In TCRdb, the immuneACCESS table is reduced to in-frame sequences with V and J assigned. These tables do not hold every clone; where another copy was compared, an unresolved V gene accounts for under half, and the others remain unexplained. The V and J calls and the clone size are those of that table, but D and trimming were determined from the DNA. This sample has some 140,000 clones in its table, and approximately 80% of those were observed once. The ten largest clones add up to 2.5% to 3.5% of the sample.

The time point label corresponds to: roughly 23 months on ibrutinib. For TCR beta library preparation, approximately 2 micrograms of genomic DNA were extracted from the cryopreserved PBMCs. Longitudinal blood samples from CLL patients receiving ibrutinib monotherapy were subjected to high-throughput TCR beta sequencing. Patients were enrolled in a phase 2 open-label single-center ibrutinib monotherapy trial. CDR1 SNHLY and CDR2 FYNNEI were looked up in the germline V gene. V is shortened by 7 bases, J by 3 bases, and the region joining them spans 15 bases. The CDR3 covers 14 residues, taking in both the cysteine and the phenylalanine. Solely the CDR3 DNA is kept, with 42 bases framed from the first base.

The source of this sequence is a human donor with chronic lymphocytic leukemia. The input for sequencing was PBMCs, taken after 24 months of ibrutinib treatment. Recombination joined TRBV2 with TRBJ2-5; the D gene is possibly TRBD1, with 5 bases matching. CDR3 reads: CASTLTGIKETQYF. DNA sequence: TGTGCCAGCACCCTAACAGGAATCAAAGAGACCCAGTACTTC. With the rest looked up from the reference TRBV2 and TRBJ2-5 genes rather than sequenced, the full variable domain is EPEVTQTPSHQVTQMGQEVILRCVPISNHLYFYWYRQILGQKVEFLVSFYNNEISEKSEIFDDQFSVERPDGSNFTLKIRSTKLEDSAMYFCASTLTGIKETQYFGPGTRLLVL.